These T cell receptor beta chains were read from a single sample in a study of shared clonotypes between healthy human individuals. Here immunoSEQ multiplex PCR was the method, and the copy in TCRdb shows in-frame clones only, minus some. Found here are approximately 470,000 clones, about 84% of them singletons; the top ten hold roughly 12%. The sample comprised PBMCs. The receptors shown here come from a woman aged 40 to 50 in good health. Some clones in this sample may be carry-over from other donors' samples. CDR3s include the opening cysteine and the closing phenylalanine or tryptophan. D genes are given only for firm matches. Not all rows give a size; the values are once, few, many and, for expanded clones, a class.

TGTGCCTGGAGTGTACTAAGGTTGGGGGGCGGGAACGGGGAGCTGTTTTTT,CAWSVLRLGGGNGELFF,.,.,TRBV30,TRBJ2-2
TGTGCCAGTAGGCCAGGGGGCACCACTGAAGCTTTCTTT,CASRPGGTTEAFF,.,TRBD1,TRBV19,TRBJ1-1
TGTGCCAGCAGATCCGGGGGGGAGCAGTACTTC,CASRSGGEQYF,.,TRBD2,TRBV6-6,TRBJ2-7
TGTGCCAGCAGTCCGACTAGAGATACGCAGTATTTT,CASSPTRDTQYF,once,.,TRBV28,TRBJ2-3
TGTGCCAGCAGCTTAGGGCCGAACTCTGGGGCCAACGTCCTGACTTTC,CASSLGPNSGANVLTF,.,.,TRBV7-6,TRBJ2-6
TGTGCCAGCAGCTTAAGGCGGACTAGTTCGAAAGGGGAGCTGTTTTTT,CASSLRRTSSKGELFF,.,TRBD2,TRBV27,TRBJ2-2
TGTGCCATCAGTGAAAGTGAAAAACGACAGGGGAACACTGAAGCTTTCTTT,CAISESEKRQGNTEAFF,.,TRBD1,TRBV10-3,TRBJ1-1
TGTGCCAGCAGTCCTTATCGGGGAGGGTCTGAAGCTTTCTTT,CASSPYRGGSEAFF,.,.,TRBV27,TRBJ1-1
TGCGCCAGCAAGCGGAACCGCGAAGAGACCCAGTACTTC,CASKRNREETQYF,.,.,TRBV5-1,TRBJ2-5
TGTGCCAGCAGCTTCCGGATAGCGGATAGCGGGGATACGCAGTATTTT,CASSFRIADSGDTQYF,.,TRBD2,TRBV7-3,TRBJ2-3
TGTGCCAGTAGACCCCAGGGGACTAGCGGTAACACCGGGGAGCTGTTTTTT,CASRPQGTSGNTGELFF,.,TRBD2,TRBV27,TRBJ2-2
TGTGCCAGCTCACCACCGTCTGTGGGCGGTGAGCAGTTCTTC,CASSPPSVGGEQFF,.,.,TRBV18,TRBJ2-1
TGTGCCAGCAGTGAAGCTTCGGGACAGGGTGGCTATGGCTACACCTTC,CASSEASGQGGYGYTF,.,TRBD1,TRBV6-1,TRBJ1-2
TGTGCCAGCAGTGAAGCTGGACTAGCGGGATACAGAACCTACGAGCAGTACTTC,CASSEAGLAGYRTYEQYF,.,TRBD2,TRBV2,TRBJ2-7
TGTGCCAGCAGCTCTTCTAGGACAGGGGGGGAAAAACTGTTTTTT,CASSSSRTGGEKLFF,.,TRBD1,TRBV5-6,TRBJ1-4
TGCAGCGTAGAAGCTGACAGGGCGGGTTACTACGAGCAGTACTTC,CSVEADRAGYYEQYF,once,TRBD1,TRBV29-1,TRBJ2-7
TGTGCCAGCAGGTCAGGGACGGACACCGGGGAGCTGTTTTTT,CASRSGTDTGELFF,few,.,TRBV5-4,TRBJ2-2
TGTGCCCGCAGTTTCGCTAGCGGGAGGGCAGGTACGCAGTATTTT,CARSFASGRAGTQYF,.,TRBD2,TRBV6-6,TRBJ2-3
TGTGCCAGCTCTCTTAGCGGTTCCGATGGCTACACCTTC,CASSLSGSDGYTF,.,.,TRBV18,TRBJ1-2
TGTGCCAGCATTGGACAGGGAGGGACCTACGAGCAGTACTTC,CASIGQGGTYEQYF,few,.,TRBV6-1,TRBJ2-7
TGTGCCAGCAGCTGGACAATTAACACTGAAGCTTTCTTT,CASSWTINTEAFF,.,.,TRBV11-3,TRBJ1-1
TGCGCCAGCAGCCCAGACTTAGTCGGGACAGATACGCAGTATTTT,CASSPDLVGTDTQYF,.,.,TRBV5-1,TRBJ2-3
TGTGCCAGCAGTGAAGCGCTTGTGACTGAAGCTTTCTTT,CASSEALVTEAFF,.,.,TRBV6-1,TRBJ1-1
TGTGCCAGCAGCTTGAGGGGGTACGACTATGGCTACACCTTC,CASSLRGYDYGYTF,.,.,TRBV5-6,TRBJ1-2
TGTGCCAGCAGCGGGGTGGGACAGGGGGCTGACGAGCAGTACTTC,CASSGVGQGADEQYF,.,TRBD1,TRBV5-6,TRBJ2-7
TGTGCCAGCAGCGTGCGGGAGGGCCGATTTAATGAGCAGTTCTTC,CASSVREGRFNEQFF,once,TRBD2,TRBV9,TRBJ2-1
TGTGCCAGCAGCCAGAGGGGGGGAACTGGAAACACCATATATTTT,CASSQRGGTGNTIYF,.,.,TRBV9,TRBJ1-3
TGTGCCAGCGTACCTGGGCAGTATCAGCCCCAGCATTTT,CASVPGQYQPQHF,.,.,TRBV28,TRBJ1-5
TGTGCCATCAGCGAAGGACGGCCGGACACAGATACGCAGTATTTT,CAISEGRPDTDTQYF,.,.,TRBV10-3,TRBJ2-3
TGCGCCAGCAGCTTGGGGACGGCAAACTCTGGAAACACCATATATTTT,CASSLGTANSGNTIYF,.,.,TRBV5-1,TRBJ1-3
TGTGCCACCAGCAGAGACCTAGGACGGCCGAACACTGAAGCTTTCTTT,CATSRDLGRPNTEAFF,.,.,TRBV15,TRBJ1-1
TGTGCCAGCAAAGAAGGGGGACAGACCTACGAGCAGTACTTC,CASKEGGQTYEQYF,.,TRBD1,TRBV28,TRBJ2-7
TGTGCCAGCTCACCACGCACCAGGGAGGGCACTGAAGCTTTCTTT,CASSPRTREGTEAFF,.,.,TRBV18,TRBJ1-1
TGTGCCTGGAGCGCCGACAGGGGCCTCACGGGATCACCCCTCCACTTT,CAWSADRGLTGSPLHF,many,TRBD1,TRBV30,TRBJ1-6
TGTGCCAGCAGCCCAAGTAGCTCCGGTAACTATGGCTACACCTTC,CASSPSSSGNYGYTF,.,.,TRBV5-4,TRBJ1-2
TGTGCCAGCTCACCGGCGGCTACCTACGAGCAGTACTTC,CASSPAATYEQYF,.,.,TRBV18,TRBJ2-7
TGTGCCAGCAGTTTAAGGGCGACTCCTAACTATGGCTACACCTTC,CASSLRATPNYGYTF,.,.,TRBV27,TRBJ1-2
TGTGCCAGCAGCCCTAAGGGACTAGCGGGAGTGGGGGAGCAGTACTTC,CASSPKGLAGVGEQYF,.,TRBD2,TRBV9,TRBJ2-7
TGTGCCAGCTCACCAGGGACAGTCAATCAGCCCCAGCATTTT,CASSPGTVNQPQHF,.,TRBD1,TRBV18,TRBJ1-5
TGTGCCAGCAGCCAATCGGACAGGGGCAATCAGCCCCAGCATTTT,CASSQSDRGNQPQHF,.,TRBD1,TRBV4-2,TRBJ1-5
TGCGCCAGCAGCCAAGAGGGGGAGAACACTGAAGCTTTCTTT,CASSQEGENTEAFF,.,.,TRBV4-1,TRBJ1-1
TGTGCCTGTCAGAAGGGAAGCAATCAGCCCCAGCATTTT,CACQKGSNQPQHF,.,.,TRBV30,TRBJ1-5
TGCGCCAGCAGCCAAGCGGCTGAGCAGTTCTTC,CASSQAAEQFF,.,.,TRBV4-1,TRBJ2-1
TGCGCCAGCAGCCGCGGACTTTTCTCCTATGGCTACACCTTC,CASSRGLFSYGYTF,.,.,TRBV4-1,TRBJ1-2
TGCGCCAGCAGCTCCTTAGCGGGAGTTCAAGAGACCCAGTACTTC,CASSSLAGVQETQYF,.,TRBD2,TRBV5-1,TRBJ2-5
TGTGCCAGCAGTTCTAACCGGGACAGGGGACTAATCGGCTACGAGCAGTACTTC,CASSSNRDRGLIGYEQYF,.,TRBD1,TRBV28,TRBJ2-7
TGTGCCAGCAGGTTGGGGAATCAGCCCCAGCATTTT,CASRLGNQPQHF,.,.,TRBV6-1,TRBJ1-5
TGTGCCAGCAGTATATACGGCTCACCCCTCCACTTT,CASSIYGSPLHF,many,.,TRBV25-1,TRBJ1-6
TGTGCCAGCAGGACGACAGAGAACACTGAAGCTTTCTTT,CASRTTENTEAFF,.,.,TRBV7-9,TRBJ1-1
TGCGCCAGCAAGAAGGACACCAACACCGGGGAGCTGTTTTTT,CASKKDTNTGELFF,many,.,TRBV10-2,TRBJ2-2
TGTGCCAGCAGCCAAGAGATCTGGGTTGACGAGCAGTACTTC,CASSQEIWVDEQYF,.,.,TRBV14,TRBJ2-7
TGTGCCTGGGTTCCAGGGGGCATCTATGGCTACACCTTC,CAWVPGGIYGYTF,.,TRBD1,TRBV30,TRBJ1-2
TGTGCCAGCAGTGAAGCCCGACTAGCGGGCTCCTACGAGCAGTACTTC,CASSEARLAGSYEQYF,once,TRBD2,TRBV6-1,TRBJ2-7
TGTGCCAGCAGCTCATCGCGGACTGAAGCTTTCTTT,CASSSSRTEAFF,once,.,TRBV7-9,TRBJ1-1
TGCGCCAGCAAATCCAAGCCCGGGGAGCTGTTTTTT,CASKSKPGELFF,.,.,TRBV10-2,TRBJ2-2
TGTGCCAGCAGCTTAGGGCGGCAGAATGGAAACACCATATATTTT,CASSLGRQNGNTIYF,.,.,TRBV7-9,TRBJ1-3
TGTGCCAGCAGTCCCGCTGGAGGGGCTAGGGGCTACACCTTC,CASSPAGGARGYTF,.,.,TRBV28,TRBJ1-2
TGTGCCAGCAGATCTAGACAGGGGCAAGAGACCCAGTACTTC,CASRSRQGQETQYF,few,TRBD1,TRBV5-4,TRBJ2-5
TGCGCCAGCAGCCAGGACAGGGCCCGCACAGATACGCAGTATTTT,CASSQDRARTDTQYF,many,TRBD1,TRBV4-3,TRBJ2-3